The 15 T cell receptor beta chains in this list originate from one sample, sequenced in a study of T cells in Graves' hyperthyroidism and ophthalmopathy. Amplified TCR beta CDR3 regions derived from RNA transcripts. HTBI primers were used for first-round RT-PCR of the TCR CDR3. TCRdb processed the multiplex PCR reads anew with MiXCR; each CDR3 protein has one entry. The sample consists of around 620,000 distinct CDR3 sequences, around 15% of them appearing once. The sample taken for sequencing was blood. These receptors came from a woman in her 30s with Graves' hyperthyroidism.

The chain is built from TRBV6-2 or TRBV6-3 and TRBJ2-5, with a possible D match to TRBD2 (6 bases). CDR1 and CDR2 from the germline V gene are MNHEY and SVGEGT. With 6 bases removed from V and 7 bases from J, the gap between germline ends came to 21 bases. This CDR3 spans 15 amino acids. The CDR3 region is CASRSAFSGRGTQYF. CDR3 nucleotides: TGTGCCAGCAGGTCAGCCTTCTCGGGGCGGGGGACCCAGTACTTC.

The sample holds a few counts of this clonotype. The V gene is TRBV19, the J gene TRBJ2-7; 8 positions match TRBD2. From germline, CDR1 is LNHDA and CDR2 SQIVND (reference sequence). The V and J ends lost 3 bases and 4 bases, in that order; junction bases with no gene match: 5. The CDR3 runs to 14 residues. Here the CDR3 reads CASSIGVAGYEQYF. The CDR3 nucleotides are TGTGCCAGTAGTATTGGGGTAGCGGGATACGAGCAGTACTTC.

This clonotype has at least ten counts. This rearrangement joins TRBV24-1 to TRBJ2-1; tentatively, D is TRBD1 or TRBD2 (5 bases each). CDR1 and CDR2 (germline): KGHDR, SFDVKD. This CDR3 is built from 17 residues. Trimming left V 8 bases short and J 3 bases short, with 22 bases between. The CDR3 region is CATMRDDPDRLYNEQFF. Here the CDR3 DNA reads TGTGCCACCATGAGGGATGACCCCGACAGACTCTACAATGAGCAGTTCTTC.

Many counts were recorded for this clonotype. V gene TRBV29-1 combines with J gene TRBJ2-1, with 11 bases that match TRBD1. With 5 bases clipped from V and 3 bases from J, the junction kept 9 bases outside the gene matches. The CDR3 has 16 residues. Germline values: CDR1 SQVTM, CDR2 ANQGSEA. CDR3: CSVLLEGQGVYNEQFF. DNA for the CDR3: TGCAGCGTTCTCCTAGAGGGACAGGGGGTCTACAATGAGCAGTTCTTC.

This clonotype was found many times. The V gene is TRBV6-1, the J gene TRBJ1-1, with no clear D. Germline V gene lookup returns CDR1 MNHNS and CDR2 SASEGT. Trimming shortened V by 8 bases and J by 0 bases, and 7 bases separated the two germline ends. The CDR3 has 12 amino acids. CDR3 in DNA: TGTGCCAGCCGGAATTTGAACACTGAAGCTTTCTTT. Translated: CASRNLNTEAFF.

This clonotype was counted at least ten times. The chain is built from TRBV6-5 and TRBJ1-2; D call uncertain. Germline CDR1 is MNHEY and CDR2 is SVGAGI. V lost 0 bases, J lost 4 bases, and 3 bases lay in between. The CDR3 has 12 amino acids. The CDR3 is CASSYSTYGYTF. The CDR3 DNA sequence: TGTGCCAGCAGTTACTCGACCTATGGCTACACCTTC.

This clonotype was seen repeatedly, ten times or more. Here the CDR3 reads CSAEGLAGESYNEQFF. In DNA, the CDR3 is TGCAGTGCGGAAGGACTAGCGGGAGAATCCTACAATGAGCAGTTCTTC. This chain links TRBV20-1 with TRBJ2-1, with TRBD2 matching 13 bases. The CDR3 consists of 16 residues. The ends lost 6 bases at V and 1 base at J; junction bases unmatched: 6. CDR1 DFQATT and CDR2 SNEGSKA come from the germline V gene (reference sequence).

This clonotype was counted many times. The chain couples TRBV5-1 to TRBJ2-1; TRBD2 agrees at 8 bases. With 2 bases clipped from V and 2 bases from J, the junction kept 3 bases outside the gene matches. The CDR3 sequence is 15 residues long. Germline V gene lookup returns CDR1 SGHRS and CDR2 YFSETQ. The CDR3 bases are TGCGCCAGCAGCTTAGCGGGAGATCCCTACAATGAGCAGTTCTTC. This sequence encodes CASSLAGDPYNEQFF.

This clonotype was counted only a few times. The V gene is TRBV24-1, the J gene TRBJ2-1, with D possibly matching TRBD2 (5 bases). The CDR3 spans 15 residues. Germline V gene lookup returns CDR1 KGHDR and CDR2 SFDVKD. V was clipped by 5 bases and J by 7 bases, with 17 bases between them. The CDR3 DNA reads as TGTGCCACCAGTGTGGTAGGTACCTCGGGGAATGAGCAGTTCTTC. This sequence encodes CATSVVGTSGNEQFF.

Notes on this clonotype: A single base separates this from a much larger clone, so it may be a read error. Here the CDR3 omits its conserved ending phenylalanine or tryptophan, so a read error is the likely source. The chain carries TRBV12-5 and TRBJ1-1; D remains unclear. The CDR3 extends over 14 amino acids. V shed 5 bases and J shed 0 bases, with 10 bases lying between them. Germline V gives CDR1 LGHNT, CDR2 FRNRAP. CDR3 sequence reads: CASGQSVMNTEAFS. In DNA form, the CDR3 reads TGTGCTAGTGGTCAGTCGGTGATGAACACTGAAGCTTTCTCT.

This clonotype was found once. CDR3 sequence reads: CAWSELGPRQYF. For the CDR3, the DNA is TGTGCCTGGAGTGAACTGGGGCCCAGGCAGTACTTC. V usage is TRBV30 and J usage is TRBJ2-7; tentative D call: TRBD1 (5 bases). This CDR3 spans 12 amino acids. With 1 base removed from V and 9 bases from J, the gap between germline ends came to 13 bases. From germline, CDR1 is GTSNPN and CDR2 SVGIG (reference sequence).

This clonotype appeared many times. This chain links TRBV5-1 with TRBJ1-2, with TRBD1 matching over 7 bases. CDR3 length: 16 residues. Unmatched junction bases numbered 15, after V lost 4 bases and J lost 6 bases. CDR1 and CDR2 from the germline V gene are SGHRS and YFSETQ. CDR3 DNA: TGCGCCAGCAGCAGGGAGGGACAGTTTACGAGCGATGGCTACACCTTC. Translating it yields CASSREGQFTSDGYTF.

The rearrangement joins TRBV20-1 to TRBJ1-1, with D uncertain. The CDR3 length is 13 residues. CDR1 is DFQATT and CDR2 is SNEGSKA in the germline V gene (reference sequence). Trimming shortened V by 4 bases and J by 3 bases, and 12 bases separated the two germline ends. The CDR3 loop reads CSAMSESDTEAFF. The CDR3 DNA is TGCAGTGCTATGTCCGAGTCGGACACTGAAGCTTTCTTT.

This clonotype was seen many times. This rearrangement joins TRBV20-1 to TRBJ2-7; 9 bases line up with TRBD2. Per the germline V gene, CDR1 is DFQATT and CDR2 is SNEGSKA (reference sequence). V was clipped by 6 bases and J by 0 bases; unmatched bases: 3. The CDR3 totals 13 residues. The CDR3 loop reads CSANSGSSYEQYF. CDR3 nucleotide sequence: TGCAGTGCCAATAGCGGGAGCTCCTACGAGCAGTACTTC.

The chain joins TRBV10-3 to TRBJ1-5; maybe TRBD1 (5 bases). Trimming cost V 2 bases and J 0 bases, with 14 bases left between them. Germline assignment: CDR1 ENHRY and CDR2 SYGVKD. The CDR3 is 17 amino acids. DNA of the CDR3: TGTGCCATCAGTGAGCAGGGATACCTAAGTAGCAATCAGCCCCAGCATTTT. It is translated as CAISEQGYLSSNQPQHF.